The 13 T cell receptor beta chains listed next were all sequenced from one sample in a study of PD-1 blockade in classical Hodgkin lymphoma. Generated by immunoSEQ multiplex PCR, the TCRdb table keeps only in-frame clones and is missing some. The repertoire holds about 98,000 clones, with just under 95% as singletons. All patients relapsed after autologous stem cell transplantation, and brentuximab vedotin exposure varied. Sequencing was performed on peripheral blood mononuclear cells (PBMCs), taken at baseline. Receptors were obtained from a human donor with classical Hodgkin lymphoma.

The chain's CDR3 is CAISAGRGDTQYF. DNA for the CDR3: TGTGCCATCAGTGCAGGCAGGGGGGATACGCAGTATTTT. The chain uses TRBV10-3 and TRBJ2-3, with 7 bases fitting TRBD1. V lost 4 bases, J lost 6 bases, and 4 bases stayed unmatched. Germline CDR1 reads ENHRY; CDR2 reads SYGVKD. CDR3 length: 13 amino acids.

The chain couples TRBV10-3 to TRBJ2-3; D assignment may be TRBD1 or TRBD2 (5 bases each). This CDR3 has 12 residues. Between the trimmed V and J ends, which lost 8 bases and 5 bases, there was a span of 11 bases. Germline values: CDR1 ENHRY, CDR2 SYGVKD. CDR3 region: CAIRGEEDTQYF. CDR3 nucleotide sequence: TGTGCCATCCGGGGCGAGGAAGATACGCAGTATTTT.

This chain links TRBV15 with TRBJ2-1; TRBD1 agrees at 10 bases. Germline trimming cut 4 bases from V and 8 bases from J; bases unmatched to any gene: 8. The CDR3 contains 15 residues. Per germline, CDR1 LNHNV and CDR2 YYDKDF (reference sequence). This chain's CDR3 is CATSTRTGGWDEQFF. The CDR3 nucleotides read TGTGCCACCAGCACAAGGACAGGGGGTTGGGATGAGCAGTTCTTC.

This chain links TRBV5-1 with TRBJ2-5; possibly TRBD1 for D (6 bases). The CDR3 covers 15 residues. Germline-derived CDR1 and CDR2 are SGHRS and YFSETQ. Trimming removed 0 bases from V and 5 bases from J, with 14 bases in between. This CDR3 reads CASSLVSGGLETQYF. The CDR3 DNA follows: TGCGCCAGCAGCTTGGTTAGTGGGGGCCTGGAGACCCAGTACTTC.

This chain links TRBV19 with TRBJ2-7, with a tentative D call TRBD2 (5 bases). The CDR3 is 14 amino acids. Germline lookup yields CDR1 LNHDA and CDR2 SQIVND (reference sequence). Trimming removed 6 bases from V and 0 bases from J, with 12 bases in between. CDR3 residues: CASRPPSNSYEQYF. For the CDR3, the DNA is TGTGCCAGTAGACCACCTAGCAACTCCTACGAGCAGTACTTC.

The J gene is TRBJ2-7, the V gene TRBV7-6; no definite D call. Germline lookup yields CDR1 SGHVS and CDR2 FNYEAQ. The CDR3 is 13 residues long. Between the trimmed V and J ends, which lost 5 bases and 2 bases, there was a span of 10 bases. The CDR3: CASSLSPAYEQYF. Written as DNA, the CDR3 is TGTGCCAGCAGCCTTAGTCCAGCCTACGAGCAGTACTTC.

The V gene is TRBV19, the J gene TRBJ1-1; TRBD1 is a possible D gene (5 bases). V was pared by 5 bases and J by 8 bases, with 15 bases between. The CDR3 sequence is 13 residues long. CDR1 and CDR2 from the germline V gene are LNHDA and SQIVND (reference sequence). CDR3 in amino acids: CASSFKGRMEAFF. The CDR3 DNA reads TGTGCCAGTAGTTTTAAGGGACGGATGGAAGCTTTCTTT.

The chain is built from TRBV9 and TRBJ1-3; possible D gene TRBD1, 6 bases. Trimming stripped 3 bases from V and 0 bases from J, with 10 bases between. This CDR3 has 15 amino acids. Germline loops: CDR1 SGDLS, CDR2 YYNGEE. The CDR3 loop is CASSGGTSSGNTIYF. Here the CDR3 DNA reads TGTGCCAGCAGCGGCGGGACAAGCTCTGGAAACACCATATATTTT.

The chain uses TRBV27 and TRBJ2-3; 8 bases fit TRBD1. In germline, CDR1 is MNHEY, CDR2 SMNVEV (reference sequence). This CDR3 comprises 14 residues. V trimming: 3 bases; J trimming: 1 base; junction bases outside the gene matches: 0. CDR3 amino acids: CASSLGQGTDTQYF. CDR3 coding DNA: TGTGCCAGCAGTTTGGGACAGGGCACAGATACGCAGTATTTT.

The rearrangement uses TRBV28 and TRBJ2-5; D call uncertain. The germline V gene has CDR1 MDHEN and CDR2 SYDVKM. V was trimmed by 5 bases and J by 1 base, leaving 11 bases between them. The CDR3 is 14 amino acids. The CDR3 sequence is CASSPMQFQETQYF. The CDR3 region has the DNA TGTGCCAGCAGTCCCATGCAGTTCCAAGAGACCCAGTACTTC.

The chain combines TRBV5-1 with TRBJ2-7; a possible D gene is TRBD1 (5 bases). The CDR3 sequence is 16 residues long. Trimming cost V 0 bases and J 2 bases, with 15 bases left between them. Germline V CDR1 and CDR2: SGHRS, YFSETQ. CDR3 in amino acids: CASSLGVSAGPYEQYF. The CDR3 bases are TGCGCCAGCAGCTTGGGAGTGTCGGCAGGGCCCTACGAGCAGTACTTC. Full variable domain (outside the CDR3, taken from reference TRBV5-1 and TRBJ2-7): KAGVTQTPRYLIKTRGQQVTLSCSPISGHRSVSWYQQTPGQGLQFLFEYFSETQRNKGNFPGRFSGRQFSNSRSEMNVSTLELGDSALYLCASSLGVSAGPYEQYFGPGTRLTVT.

V is TRBV6-6 and J is TRBJ2-7; D is unclear. Trimming shortened V by 5 bases and J by 0 bases, and 2 bases separated the two germline ends. Germline V CDR1 and CDR2: MNHNY, SVGAGI (reference sequence). The length of the CDR3 is 11 residues. CDR3 nucleotide sequence: TGTGCCAGCAGTACCTCCTACGAGCAGTACTTC. It is translated as CASSTSYEQYF.

This clone was observed once. The chain is built from TRBV27 and TRBJ2-1; 13 bases fit TRBD2. V shed 5 bases and J 4 bases; nucleotides not matched to a gene: 14. The CDR3 covers 19 residues. Germline V CDR1 and CDR2: MNHEY, SMNVEV (reference sequence). The CDR3 bases are TGTGCCAGCAGTACCGGACTAGCGGGAGAAAGGTATAGGTACAATGAGCAGTTCTTC. It specifies CASSTGLAGERYRYNEQFF.